Below are 24 T cell receptor beta chains sequenced from a single sample in a study of T cells in Graves' hyperthyroidism and ophthalmopathy. Amplification yielded TCR beta CDR3 regions, with RNA transcripts as the source. The HTBI primer set served for first-round RT-PCR of the TCR CDR3. One entry per CDR3 protein results from TCRdb running MiXCR on the multiplex PCR reads. This sample has about 100,000 distinct CDR3 sequences; about 15% occur once, and the top ten carry around 44%. The sequenced sample was blood. These receptors all come from a woman between 45 and 60 years old with Graves' hyperthyroidism.

This clonotype occurred many times. The chain's CDR3 is CASILDGGSTGELFF. The CDR3, as DNA: TGTGCCAGCATCCTCGACGGGGGGAGCACCGGGGAGCTGTTTTTT. J is TRBJ2-2 and V is TRBV6-1; 7 bases are a match to TRBD2. The CDR3 covers 15 residues. J was trimmed by 4 bases and V by 7 bases; bases with no gene match: 9. Germline V gene data show CDR1 as MNHNS and CDR2 as SASEGT.

This clonotype was detected ten times or more. V gene TRBV13 combines with J gene TRBJ2-7; D gene ambiguous. Trimming left V 2 bases short and J 5 bases short, with 13 bases between. The CDR3 has 14 amino acids. Germline CDR1 PRHDT, CDR2 FYEKMQ (reference sequence). CDR3 residues: CASSLIRRCDEQYV. The CDR3 DNA is TGTGCCAGCAGCTTAATACGGCGATGCGACGAGCAGTACGTC.

This clonotype occurred many times. The rearrangement uses TRBV24-1 and TRBJ2-2, with 7 bases that match TRBD1. CDR3 length: 16 residues. Trimming removed 4 bases from V and 5 bases from J; junction bases left unmatched: 9. CDR1 and CDR2 (germline): KGHDR, SFDVKD. This chain's CDR3 is CATSDYDREGTGELFF. The CDR3 nucleotides are TGTGCCACCAGTGACTACGACAGGGAAGGAACCGGGGAGCTGTTTTTT.

This clonotype was counted at least ten times. This chain links TRBV28 with TRBJ1-5, with D perhaps matching TRBD1 (5 bases). The CDR3 is 16 amino acids. Trimming shortened V by 8 bases and J by 0 bases, and 17 bases separated the two germline ends. The germline CDR1 and CDR2 sequences are MDHEN and SYDVKM. The CDR3 nucleotides read TGTGCCAGCCGATTAATACCAGGGAATAGCAATCAGCCCCAGCATTTT. Its translation is CASRLIPGNSNQPQHF.

The chain is built from TRBV12-3 or TRBV12-4 and TRBJ1-4; D gene uncertain. The germline V and J ends were trimmed by 6 bases and 7 bases, with 15 bases remaining between them. The CDR3 totals 14 residues. DNA for the CDR3: TGTGCCAGCAGCTCGGGGTCGGGCGGTGAAAAACTGTTTTTT. Protein product: CASSSGSGGEKLFF.

This clonotype appeared many times. This rearrangement joins TRBV6-1 to TRBJ1-5, with D hard to call. The CDR3 is made up of 16 amino acids. Germline lookup yields CDR1 MNHNS and CDR2 SASEGT. Trimming took off 2 bases at V and 6 bases at J, with 17 bases between the two ends. The CDR3 loop is CASSEFTSPKGQPQHF. The CDR3 nucleotides are TGTGCCAGCAGTGAATTTACATCCCCGAAGGGTCAGCCCCAGCATTTT.

This clonotype was counted many times. This chain uses TRBV7-2 with TRBJ1-5, with 7 bases identical to TRBD1. Germline assignment: CDR1 SGHTA and CDR2 FQGNSA. J lost 5 bases, V lost 1 base, and 8 bases had no gene match. The CDR3 is 16 residues long. In nucleotides, the CDR3 is TGTGCCAGCAGCTTAGACCTACAGGGGAAGGATCAGCCCCAGCATTTT. As protein: CASSLDLQGKDQPQHF.

This clonotype was recorded only once. This chain joins TRBV20-1 and TRBJ2-1, with D possibly called TRBD1 or TRBD2 (6 bases each). Trimming took off 1 base at V and 6 bases at J, with 13 bases between the two ends. This CDR3 has 14 residues. The germline gives CDR1 DFQATT, CDR2 SNEGSKA (reference sequence). The CDR3 DNA reads as TGCAGTGCTAGAGGCACTGGAGGGGGCAATGAGCAGTTCTTC. Translating it yields CSARGTGGGNEQFF.

This clonotype showed up many times. This rearrangement joins TRBV28 to TRBJ2-5; TRBD2 aligns across 8 bases. Germline V lookup: CDR1 MDHEN, CDR2 SYDVKM. This CDR3 is 13 amino acids long. V gave up 7 bases and J gave up 2 bases; unmatched junction bases: 3. CDR3 region: CASTLAGQETQYF. As DNA, the CDR3 is TGTGCCAGCACGTTAGCGGGACAAGAGACCCAGTACTTC.

The rearrangement uses TRBV20-1 and TRBJ1-1; D may be TRBD1 (5 bases). Germline V CDR1 and CDR2: DFQATT, SNEGSKA (reference sequence). CDR3 length: 13 residues. V lost 7 bases and J 4 bases, leaving 16 bases between the germline ends. DNA for the CDR3: TGCAGTGTGGGGGAGCATGGGAGCACTGAAGCTTTCTTT. Its protein is CSVGEHGSTEAFF.

V gene TRBV12-3 or TRBV12-4 combines with J gene TRBJ1-1; 10 nucleotides match TRBD1. Losses at the gene ends were 6 bases for V and 5 bases for J; bases not matched to a gene: 3. The CDR3 runs to 13 residues. In DNA, the CDR3 is TGTGCCAGCAGCGGACAGGGGGAGACTGAAGCTTTCTTT. This encodes CASSGQGETEAFF.

This clonotype occurred a few times. As DNA, the CDR3 is TGTGCCAGCTCACTCGGCCCGGGGAGGGTCGACGAGCAGTACGTC. It encodes CASSLGPGRVDEQYV. The chain combines TRBV18 with TRBJ2-7; 7 bases match TRBD2. This CDR3 has 15 amino acids. J was trimmed by 5 bases and V by 4 bases; bases with no gene match: 11. CDR1 is KGHSH and CDR2 is LQKENI in the germline V gene.

This clonotype was seen a single time. The chain couples TRBV6-5 to TRBJ2-7; the D is unclear. V lost 3 bases and J lost 0, with 12 bases in between. This CDR3 contains 15 residues. The germline gives CDR1 MNHEY, CDR2 SVGAGI. CDR3 DNA sequence: TGTGCCAGCAGTTATCAACAAGCCTTCTCCTACGAGCAGTACTTC. As protein: CASSYQQAFSYEQYF.

This clonotype showed up many times. The chain employs TRBV6-6 and TRBJ1-2, with a weak D call TRBD1 (5 bases). The ends were cut back, 0 bases at V and 7 bases at J, with 9 bases in the middle. The V gene's germline CDR1 is MNHNY and CDR2 SVGAGI (reference sequence). The CDR3 contains 13 residues. This CDR3 is CASSYSRGSGYTF. In DNA, the CDR3 is TGTGCCAGCAGTTACTCCCGGGGGTCTGGCTACACCTTC.

This clonotype was found many times. This chain uses TRBV28 with TRBJ2-5; TRBD1 is a possible D gene (6 bases). Germline V gene sequence: CDR1 MDHEN, CDR2 SYDVKM. The CDR3 contains 16 residues. V gave up 4 bases and J gave up 3 bases, with 18 bases separating them. CDR3 DNA: TGTGCCAGCAGTTCCAGGACAGCAGACTCAGAAGAGACCCAGTACTTC. Amino acid sequence: CASSSRTADSEETQYF.

The genes are TRBV11-2 and TRBJ2-1, with 13 bases matching TRBD2. J lost 10 bases, V lost 5 bases, and 11 bases had no gene match. Looked up from germline, CDR1 is SGHAT and CDR2 is FQNNGV. There are 16 residues in the CDR3. CDR3 in amino acids: CASSQPGLAGLNEQFF. The CDR3 nucleotides read TGTGCCAGCAGCCAACCGGGACTAGCGGGACTTAACGAGCAGTTCTTC.

This clonotype was counted many times. J is TRBJ1-2 and V is TRBV9; D possibly corresponds to TRBD1 (6 bases). The germline CDR1 and CDR2 sequences are SGDLS and YYNGEE. The CDR3 runs 13 residues. The V and J ends lost 4 bases and 8 bases respectively, with 15 bases between them. CDR3 bases: TGTGCCAGCAGCCCACGGGACAAAGGGGGCTACACCTTC. It translates to CASSPRDKGGYTF.

This clonotype appeared many times. V gene TRBV2 combines with J gene TRBJ1-6, with D possibly being TRBD1 (6 bases). Trimming shortened V by 4 bases and J by 9 bases, and 13 bases separated the two germline ends. This CDR3 spans 14 amino acids. CDR1 is SNHLY and CDR2 is FYNNEI in the germline V gene. CDR3 protein: CASSATGQGSPLHF. In nucleotides, the CDR3 is TGTGCCAGCAGTGCCACAGGGCAGGGTTCACCCCTCCACTTT.

This clonotype was observed many times. For the CDR3, the DNA is TGTGCCAGCAGTGAACCGGGGGACATCTACACCGGGGAGCTGTTTTTT. Its protein is CASSEPGDIYTGELFF. V gene TRBV6-1 combines with J gene TRBJ2-2; D tentatively reads TRBD1 or TRBD2 (6 bases each). Trimming cost V 2 bases and J 3 bases, with 13 bases left between them. The CDR3 has 16 amino acids. Germline V gene sequence: CDR1 MNHNS, CDR2 SASEGT.

In DNA form, the CDR3 reads TGTGCCAGCAACAAAGAGACAGGGGTTTTTGCTGAAGCTTTCTTT. Its translation is CASNKETGVFAEAFF. The chain links TRBV5-6 to TRBJ1-1; 8 positions agree with TRBD1. Germline V gives CDR1 SGHDT, CDR2 YYEEEE. The CDR3 length is 15 residues. V trimming: 6 bases; J trimming: 6 bases; junction bases outside the gene matches: 13.

This clonotype was recorded many times. CDR3 amino acids: CAWRGGEEGYTF. Here the CDR3 DNA reads TGTGCCTGGCGGGGGGGTGAAGAGGGCTACACCTTC. The J gene is TRBJ1-2, the V gene TRBV30; perhaps TRBD1 as D (5 bases). Trimming took 5 bases from V and 8 from J, leaving 15 bases between them. The V gene's germline CDR1 is GTSNPN and CDR2 SVGIG (reference sequence). There are 12 residues in the CDR3.

This clonotype was picked up many times. This sequence joins TRBV5-1 and TRBJ1-1, with D uncertain. Germline V gene sequence: CDR1 SGHRS, CDR2 YFSETQ. The CDR3 contains 15 residues. Trimming took off 4 bases at V and 1 base at J, with 14 bases between the two ends. The CDR3 DNA follows: TGCGCCAGCAGCCTGGGTACCGTCCGGAACACTGAAGCTTTCTTT. The encoded protein is CASSLGTVRNTEAFF.

This clonotype came up many times. The chain links TRBV7-9 to TRBJ2-1; 8 bases match TRBD2. After removal of 6 bases from V and 5 bases from J, the junction contained 6 bases not matched to a gene. Germline CDR1 SEHNR, CDR2 FQNEAQ (reference sequence). This CDR3 comprises 14 residues. The CDR3 here is CASSRSGTDNEQFF. CDR3 coding DNA: TGTGCCAGCAGTCGTAGCGGGACCGACAATGAGCAGTTCTTC.

The sample holds many counts of this clonotype. V and J are TRBV10-1 and TRBJ2-7; 8 positions match TRBD2. V trimming: 7 bases; J trimming: 0 bases; junction bases outside the gene matches: 8. This CDR3 contains 15 residues. CDR1 WNHNN and CDR2 SYGVQD come from the germline V gene (reference sequence). Written as DNA, the CDR3 is TGCGCCAGCATGCTACTAGCGGTCCCCTCCTACGAGCAGTACGTC. Translation gives CASMLLAVPSYEQYV.